This TCR beta chain was observed in a study of radiotherapy plus CTLA-4 blockade in lung cancer. Study-wide background: Disease control reached about 28%, with objective responses in 15% to 20%. Study-wide findings and caveats: TCR clones from tumors expanded in blood after radiotherapy plus ipilimumab.

CDR1 and CDR2 (germline): SGHTA, FQGNSA. Trimming removed 1 base from V and 1 base from J, with 16 bases in between. There are 18 residues in the CDR3. The protocol was immunoSEQ multiplex PCR, while the TCRdb copy is restricted to in-frame clones and leaves out a portion. This sample yields tens of thousands of clones, of which more than 75% are seen a single time; 2% to 2.5% belongs to the top ten. With respect to this clone: Its antigen is as yet unknown.

Focal radiation and CTLA-4 blockade (ipilimumab) were tested in chemo-refractory metastatic non-small-cell lung cancer patients. J is TRBJ2-2 and V is TRBV7-2; TRBD2 might be the D (6 bases). This clonotype originated in a human donor with non-small cell lung cancer who had a partial response to radiotherapy plus ipilimumab. The source material was peripheral blood, sampled from a patient treated with radiotherapy plus ipilimumab. The CDR3 sequence: CASSLVAGSSLNTGELFF. CDR3 DNA: TGTGCCAGCAGCTTAGTTGCGGGGTCTTCCCTGAACACCGGGGAGCTGTTTTTT.